The 11 T cell receptor beta chains listed next were all sequenced from one sample in a study of OX40 agonist ivuxolimab in advanced cancers. TCRdb's table, derived via immunoSEQ multiplex PCR, lists solely in-frame clones and lacks some. This sample has some 76,000 clones, with nearly 95% found just once. The specimen was CD4+ or CD8+ T cells sorted from blood, collected in a trial of the OX40 agonist ivuxolimab. These receptor sequences come from an adult with an advanced solid tumor such as melanoma, head and neck, liver or kidney cancer.

The chain combines TRBV11-2 with TRBJ2-7, with D possibly matching TRBD2 (5 bases). V lost 3 bases and J lost 3, with 18 bases in between. Germline V gives CDR1 SGHAT, CDR2 FQNNGV. The CDR3 runs to 16 residues. The CDR3 coding sequence is TGTGCCAGCAGCTTTTGGCAGGTTGGAGACTACTACGAGCAGTACTTC. This gives the protein CASSFWQVGDYYEQYF.

V usage is TRBV30 and J usage is TRBJ1-1; a weak D match, TRBD1 (5 bases). The CDR3 has 14 amino acids. V lost 3 bases, J lost 6 bases, and 17 bases lay in between. In germline, CDR1 is GTSNPN, CDR2 SVGIG (reference sequence). CDR3 sequence reads: CAWRTSRVRAEAFF. CDR3 bases: TGTGCCTGGAGAACCAGCAGGGTGAGGGCTGAAGCTTTCTTT.

The gene calls are TRBV28 and TRBJ1-1, with D hard to call. The germline V and J ends were trimmed by 3 bases and 6 bases, with 11 bases remaining between them. The CDR3 contains 13 residues. The germline V gene has CDR1 MDHEN and CDR2 SYDVKM. CDR3 coding DNA: TGTGCCAGCAGTTTGAGGCTTCGGCCTGAAGCTTTCTTT. Residues: CASSLRLRPEAFF.

The chain carries TRBV5-1 and TRBJ2-3, with 9 bases matching TRBD2. V shed 3 bases and J 1 base; nucleotides not matched to a gene: 3. Germline-derived CDR1 and CDR2 are SGHRS and YFSETQ. This CDR3 has 15 residues. CDR3 bases: TGCGCCAGCAGCTGGATAGCGGGAGGCACAGATACGCAGTATTTT. This encodes CASSWIAGGTDTQYF.

The chain carries TRBV4-1 and TRBJ2-7, with a tentative D call TRBD2 (6 bases). The CDR3 has 16 amino acids. The germline V gene encodes CDR1 MGHRA and CDR2 YSYEKL. Trimming took 0 bases from V and 3 from J, leaving 15 bases between them. The CDR3, as DNA: TGCGCCAGCAGCCAAGATAAGGAGCAGGGAGGCTACGAGCAGTACTTC. Its translation: CASSQDKEQGGYEQYF.

The chain carries TRBV28 and TRBJ2-1; a weak D match, TRBD2 (5 bases). CDR3 length: 14 amino acids. V was cut by 11 bases and J by 5 bases, with 19 bases left in between. From germline, CDR1 is MDHEN and CDR2 SYDVKM. This CDR3 reads CAGRLEVRHNEQFF. The CDR3 nucleotides read TGTGCCGGGAGACTGGAGGTCCGCCACAATGAGCAGTTCTTC.

The rearrangement joins TRBV27 to TRBJ2-7; the D gene is possibly TRBD1 (5 bases). V gave up 2 bases and J gave up 4 bases, with 9 bases separating them. Germline V gene sequence: CDR1 MNHEY, CDR2 SMNVEV (reference sequence). The length of the CDR3 is 13 residues. The DNA for the CDR3 is TGTGCCAGCAGTTTAGGCAGGGCTTACGAGCAGTACTTC. This encodes CASSLGRAYEQYF.

The rearrangement uses TRBV9 and TRBJ2-1, with D unclear. Trimming shortened V by 2 bases and J by 5 bases, and 8 bases separated the two germline ends. Germline V gene lookup returns CDR1 SGDLS and CDR2 YYNGEE. CDR3 length: 13 residues. The CDR3 protein is CASSVGSNNEQFF. The CDR3 DNA sequence: TGTGCCAGCAGCGTTGGATCGAACAATGAGCAGTTCTTC.

CDR3 protein: CASSIVPGQVNEQFF. DNA for the CDR3: TGTGCCAGTAGTATAGTCCCGGGACAGGTTAATGAGCAGTTCTTC. This chain joins TRBV19 and TRBJ2-1; 8 nucleotides agree with TRBD1. J was trimmed by 7 bases and V by 1 base; bases with no gene match: 6. CDR1 is LNHDA and CDR2 is SQIVND in the germline V gene (reference sequence). The CDR3 covers 15 residues.

This chain links TRBV6-5 with TRBJ1-1; perhaps TRBD1 as D (5 bases). V gave up 2 bases and J gave up 5 bases, with 15 bases separating them. The CDR3 is 15 residues long. From germline, CDR1 is MNHEY and CDR2 SVGAGI. CDR3 residues: CASSYGATGGTEAFF. Written as DNA, the CDR3 is TGTGCCAGCAGTTACGGGGCCACCGGGGGAACTGAAGCTTTCTTT.

The V gene is TRBV6-1, the J gene TRBJ2-7; possible D gene TRBD2, 6 bases. The CDR3 loop spans 15 amino acids. Trimming pared 3 bases from V and 0 bases from J, leaving 12 bases between. Germline V gene data show CDR1 as MNHNS and CDR2 as SASEGT. CDR3 bases: TGTGCCAGCAGTGAGGAGGGCTATGGCTCCTACGAGCAGTACTTC. Residues: CASSEEGYGSYEQYF.